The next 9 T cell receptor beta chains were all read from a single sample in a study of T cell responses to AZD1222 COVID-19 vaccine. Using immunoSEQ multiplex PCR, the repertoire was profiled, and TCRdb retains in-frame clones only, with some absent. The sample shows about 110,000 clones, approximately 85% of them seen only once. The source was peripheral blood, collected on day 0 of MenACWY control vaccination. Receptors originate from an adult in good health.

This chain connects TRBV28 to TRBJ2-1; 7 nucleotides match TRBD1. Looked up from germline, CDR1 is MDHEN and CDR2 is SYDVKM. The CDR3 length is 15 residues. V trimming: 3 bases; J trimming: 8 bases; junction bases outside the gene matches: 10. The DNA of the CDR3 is TGTGCCAGCAGTTTGCCGACAGGGAGTATGGATGAGCAGTTCTTC. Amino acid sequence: CASSLPTGSMDEQFF.

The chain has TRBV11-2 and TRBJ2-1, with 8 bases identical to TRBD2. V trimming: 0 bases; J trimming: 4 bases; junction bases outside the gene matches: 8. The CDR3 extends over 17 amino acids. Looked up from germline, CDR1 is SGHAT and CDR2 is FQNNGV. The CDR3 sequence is CASSLDGAGGLYNEQFF. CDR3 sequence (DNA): TGTGCCAGCAGCTTAGATGGGGCGGGAGGCCTATACAATGAGCAGTTCTTC.

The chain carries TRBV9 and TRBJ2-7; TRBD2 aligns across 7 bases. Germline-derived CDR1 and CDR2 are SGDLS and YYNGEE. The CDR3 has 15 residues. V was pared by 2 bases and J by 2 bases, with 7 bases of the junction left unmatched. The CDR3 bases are TGTGCCAGCAGCGTGGGGGGGAGGCTGGCCTACGAGCAGTACTTC. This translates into CASSVGGRLAYEQYF.

CDR3 protein: CASSLRTSTDTQYF. CDR3 DNA sequence: TGCGCCAGCAGCCTCCGGACAAGTACAGATACGCAGTATTTT. The chain uses TRBV5-1 and TRBJ2-3, with D possibly being TRBD1 (5 bases). Trimming took off 4 bases at V and 3 bases at J, with 12 bases between the two ends. Germline CDR1 SGHRS, CDR2 YFSETQ. The CDR3 loop spans 14 amino acids.

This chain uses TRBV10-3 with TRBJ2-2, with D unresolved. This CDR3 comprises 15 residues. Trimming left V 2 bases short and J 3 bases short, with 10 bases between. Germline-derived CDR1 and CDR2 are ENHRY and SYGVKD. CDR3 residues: CAISEVYSYTGELFF. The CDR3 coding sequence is TGTGCCATCAGTGAGGTGTACTCATACACCGGGGAGCTGTTTTTT.

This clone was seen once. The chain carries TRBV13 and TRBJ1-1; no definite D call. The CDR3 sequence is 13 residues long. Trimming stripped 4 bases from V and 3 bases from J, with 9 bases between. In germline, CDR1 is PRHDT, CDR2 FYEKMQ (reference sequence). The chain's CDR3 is CASSSRPYTEAFF. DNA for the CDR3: TGTGCCAGCAGCTCGCGACCTTACACTGAAGCTTTCTTT.

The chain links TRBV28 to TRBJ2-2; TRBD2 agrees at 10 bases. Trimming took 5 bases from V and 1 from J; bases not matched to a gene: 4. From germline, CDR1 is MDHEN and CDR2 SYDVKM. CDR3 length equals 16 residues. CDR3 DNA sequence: TGTGCCAGCAGTCCCTTAGCGGGGGGGAACACCGGGGAGCTGTTTTTT. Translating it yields CASSPLAGGNTGELFF.

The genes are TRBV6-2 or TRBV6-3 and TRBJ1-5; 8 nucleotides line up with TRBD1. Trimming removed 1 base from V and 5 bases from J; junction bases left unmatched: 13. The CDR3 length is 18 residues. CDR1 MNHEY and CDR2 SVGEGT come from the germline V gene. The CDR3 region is CASSYFRPAGGVHQPQHF. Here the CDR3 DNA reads TGTGCCAGCAGTTACTTCCGCCCGGCAGGGGGCGTTCATCAGCCCCAGCATTTT.

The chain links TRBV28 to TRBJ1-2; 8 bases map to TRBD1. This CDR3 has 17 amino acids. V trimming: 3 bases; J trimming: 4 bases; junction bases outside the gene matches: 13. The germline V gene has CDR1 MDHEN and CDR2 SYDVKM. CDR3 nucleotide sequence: TGTGCCAGCAGTTTGTCACTACCCGCAGGGGGCGGCTATGGCTACACCTTC. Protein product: CASSLSLPAGGGYGYTF.